The table lists the clone carrying this TCR beta chain with a count of one. The CDR3 length is 15 residues. CDR1 is MDHEN and CDR2 is SYDVKM in the germline V gene. J gave up 1 base and V 5 bases, and 4 bases lay outside the gene matches. These data come from a study of blood T cell repertoires in COVID-19. In the study overall: Spain, Italy and the United States supplied samples that represented acute and convalescent COVID-19.

In the original processing: Amplification from reference gene primers served as the basis for estimated nucleated cell counts. Assay: immunoSEQ multiplex PCR; the TCRdb copy retains only in-frame clones and omits some. V, J and clone size are taken as reported in that table, and D and trimming were inferred from the DNA itself. Of more than 50,000 clones detected, around 90% appear once; the ten largest clones hold 13%. The receptor was isolated from a man aged 55 to 70 with active COVID-19. This chain uses TRBV28 with TRBJ2-2; 7 bases are a match to TRBD2. The sequencing sample was made of peripheral blood. Written as DNA, the CDR3 is TGTGCCAGCAGTCTTACGGGAGGGAACACCGGGGAGCTGTTTTTT. The encoded protein is CASSLTGGNTGELFF. The whole variable domain, remainder taken from reference TRBV28 and TRBJ2-2, is DVKVTQSSRYLVKRTGEKVFLECVQDMDHENMFWYRQDPGLGLRLIYFSYDVKMKEKGDIPEGYSVSREKKERFSLILESASTNQTSMYLCASSLTGGNTGELFFGEGSRLTVL.